Listed below are T cell receptor beta chains from one sample, sequenced in a study of CD8 T cells in ankylosing spondylitis. MiXCR, run by TCRdb on the 5' RACE reads, gives a single entry per CDR3 protein. The profile shows 250,000 to 300,000 distinct CDR3 sequences, about 20% of them singletons. The sequencing sample was made of blood, either unsorted or a sorted T cell fraction (not recorded which). The receptors originated from a male donor with ankylosing spondylitis or in good health (not recorded which). Each CDR3 is given without its conserved first and last residue. The order of the fields is J gene, V gene, CDR3 protein.

j_call: TRBJ2-2; v_call: TRBV7-6; cdr3_aa: ASSPIGPTGELF
j_call: TRBJ1-1; v_call: TRBV5-1; cdr3_aa: ASSLQRGETEAF
j_call: TRBJ2-5; v_call: TRBV20-1; cdr3_aa: SAGFREGVWETQY
j_call: TRBJ2-4; v_call: TRBV5-5; cdr3_aa: ASSLTATKNIQY
j_call: TRBJ1-2; v_call: TRBV5-5; cdr3_aa: ASSLLEERGYT
j_call: TRBJ2-2; v_call: TRBV20-1; cdr3_aa: SASQGFGELF
j_call: TRBJ2-1; v_call: TRBV4-1; cdr3_aa: ASSQPRTNTYNEQF
j_call: TRBJ1-1; v_call: TRBV20-1; cdr3_aa: SASAGNRGTEAF
j_call: TRBJ2-2; v_call: TRBV3-1; cdr3_aa: ASSQVRLAPNTGELF
j_call: TRBJ2-2; v_call: TRBV11-2; cdr3_aa: ASSFGLATGGLF
j_call: TRBJ1-2; v_call: TRBV28; cdr3_aa: ASSPPGQGYGGYT
j_call: TRBJ1-2; v_call: TRBV3-1; cdr3_aa: ASSQESGYT
j_call: TRBJ2-2; v_call: TRBV4-1; cdr3_aa: ASSQELGLAGVTGELF
j_call: TRBJ2-1; v_call: TRBV6-5; cdr3_aa: ASSSREGPEQF
j_call: TRBJ1-1; v_call: TRBV12-3/TRBV12-4; cdr3_aa: ASSAQGADTEAF
j_call: TRBJ2-1; v_call: TRBV7-8; cdr3_aa: ASSLGITDEQF
j_call: TRBJ1-1; v_call: TRBV5-1; cdr3_aa: ASSLGHNTEAF
j_call: TRBJ2-5; v_call: TRBV5-1; cdr3_aa: ASHEVGLETQY
j_call: TRBJ2-1; v_call: TRBV20-1; cdr3_aa: SLNEQF
j_call: TRBJ1-4; v_call: TRBV7-9; cdr3_aa: ASRRDSGGEKLL
j_call: TRBJ2-3; v_call: TRBV7-2; cdr3_aa: ASSWGGAGTDTQY
j_call: TRBJ2-1; v_call: TRBV5-1; cdr3_aa: ASSLNWNEQF
j_call: TRBJ2-6; v_call: TRBV29-1; cdr3_aa: SVDAGSGANVLT
j_call: TRBJ2-4; v_call: TRBV12-3/TRBV12-4; cdr3_aa: ASSLGDRVNIQY
j_call: TRBJ1-5; v_call: TRBV5-1; cdr3_aa: ASSFEAGDQPQH
j_call: TRBJ1-1; v_call: TRBV6-5; cdr3_aa: ASSYEGPRTEAF
j_call: TRBJ2-3; v_call: TRBV9; cdr3_aa: ASSVGSSGPGDTQY
j_call: TRBJ2-1; v_call: TRBV29-1; cdr3_aa: SAKTSGQF
j_call: TRBJ1-5; v_call: TRBV20-1; cdr3_aa: SAITRDSNQPQH
j_call: TRBJ1-6; v_call: TRBV7-2; cdr3_aa: ASNTGGSGSPLH
j_call: TRBJ2-5; v_call: TRBV5-1; cdr3_aa: ASSEETQY
j_call: TRBJ1-4; v_call: TRBV5-1; cdr3_aa: ASSSNRDRGEKLF
j_call: TRBJ2-1; v_call: TRBV18; cdr3_aa: ASSPPAVVYSRSSYNEQF
j_call: TRBJ1-3; v_call: TRBV12-3/TRBV12-4; cdr3_aa: ASSNIGGNTIY
j_call: TRBJ2-1; v_call: TRBV18; cdr3_aa: AGSPPGNLASYNEQF
j_call: TRBJ2-3; v_call: TRBV10-2; cdr3_aa: ASSESPLAGGTSTDTQY